Each of the 32 T cell receptor beta chains below was sequenced from the same sample in a study of graft-versus-host responses after intestinal transplantation. Generated by immunoSEQ multiplex PCR, the TCRdb table keeps only in-frame clones and is missing some. The table has 35,000 to 40,000 clones, 83% seen once. Sequences were derived from PBMCs, sampled more than 950 days after transplant. Source of these receptors: a human patient who received an intestinal transplant, so some T cells may come from the graft donor.

Here the CDR3 reads CASSFGSGGVNEQFF. DNA of the CDR3: TGTGCCAGCAGCTTTGGTAGCGGGGGGGTTAATGAGCAGTTCTTC. The J gene is TRBJ2-1, the V gene TRBV5-4; 11 bases line up with TRBD2. Losses at the gene ends were 2 bases for V and 7 bases for J; bases not matched to a gene: 5. The CDR3 totals 15 residues. Germline V gene data show CDR1 as SGHNT and CDR2 as YYREEE (reference sequence).

The rearrangement joins TRBV10-1 to TRBJ2-7; 7 nucleotides agree with TRBD1. V trimming: 0 bases; J trimming: 5 bases; junction bases outside the gene matches: 4. Per the germline V gene, CDR1 is WNHNN and CDR2 is SYGVQD (reference sequence). The CDR3 is 14 residues long. The CDR3 region has the DNA TGCGCCAGCAGTGAGTCGGAACAGGGGCACGAGCAGTACTTC. This encodes CASSESEQGHEQYF.

J is TRBJ1-3 and V is TRBV23-1; unclear D gene. TRBV23-1 falls under the ORF class, with uncertain function. V was cut by 0 bases and J by 0 bases, with 15 bases left in between. The CDR3 runs to 18 residues. The CDR3 DNA is TGCGCCAGCAGTCAATCAGAGACGGACCAATTCTCTGGAAACACCATATATTTT. Translation gives CASSQSETDQFSGNTIYF.

A few counts support this clone. The V and J genes are TRBV5-4 and TRBJ2-3; TRBD2 might be the D (7 bases). The germline V gene has CDR1 SGHNT and CDR2 YYREEE (reference sequence). The ends were cut back, 9 bases at V and 0 bases at J, with 17 bases in the middle. The CDR3 loop spans 15 amino acids. The CDR3 protein is CATRPSGTSTDTQYF. The CDR3 region has the DNA TGTGCCACTCGTCCGAGCGGGACAAGCACAGATACGCAGTATTTT.

J is TRBJ1-4 and V is TRBV6-1; D is undetermined. Germline CDR1 and CDR2: MNHNS and SASEGT. The CDR3 has 12 amino acids. V lost 6 bases and J 5 bases, leaving 7 bases between the germline ends. CDR3 loop: CASRNPNEKLFF. CDR3 in DNA: TGTGCCAGCAGAAACCCCAATGAAAAACTGTTTTTT.

The chain joins TRBV19 to TRBJ1-2, with unresolved D. V was clipped by 6 bases and J by 2 bases, with 10 bases between them. Per germline, CDR1 LNHDA and CDR2 SQIVND (reference sequence). The CDR3 has 13 residues. CDR3: CASSLQENYGYTF. CDR3 nucleotide sequence: TGTGCCAGTAGCCTCCAGGAGAACTATGGCTACACCTTC.

The chain uses TRBV19 and TRBJ2-6; D is possibly TRBD1 or TRBD2 (5 bases each). Germline V gene sequence: CDR1 LNHDA, CDR2 SQIVND (reference sequence). Trimming left V 8 bases short and J 0 bases short, with 17 bases between. The CDR3 sequence is 17 residues long. The CDR3 sequence: CASQMGDHTSGANVLTF. CDR3 coding DNA: TGTGCCAGTCAAATGGGGGACCACACCTCTGGGGCCAACGTCCTGACTTTC. The full variable domain, rest sourced from reference TRBV19 and TRBJ2-6, is DGGITQSPKYLFRKEGQNVTLSCEQNLNHDAMYWYRQDPGQGLRLIYYSQIVNDFQKGDIAEGYSVSREKKESFPLTVTSAQKNPTAFYLCASQMGDHTSGANVLTFGAGSRLTVL.

The chain carries TRBV9 and TRBJ2-1; 8 positions match TRBD2. This CDR3 comprises 16 residues. The V segment lost 0 bases and the J segment 6 bases; nucleotides outside the gene matches: 8. Germline assignment: CDR1 SGDLS and CDR2 YYNGEE. The CDR3 is CASSVAHSGDFNEQFF. In nucleotides, the CDR3 is TGTGCCAGCAGCGTAGCTCATAGCGGGGACTTCAATGAGCAGTTCTTC.

The chain employs TRBV11-2 and TRBJ1-1; 7 nucleotides align to TRBD1. The CDR3 has 14 residues. Losses at the gene ends were 4 bases for V and 1 base for J; bases not matched to a gene: 3. CDR1 is SGHAT, CDR2 FQNNGV, per germline. CDR3 coding DNA: TGTGCCAGCAGCTCCCGACAGGGGAACACTGAAGCTTTCTTT. Translated, it gives CASSSRQGNTEAFF.

The rearrangement links TRBV9 to TRBJ2-7, with 9 bases identical to TRBD2. The CDR3 loop spans 16 amino acids. Germline V gene lookup returns CDR1 SGDLS and CDR2 YYNGEE. The V and J ends lost 0 bases and 2 bases, in that order; junction bases with no gene match: 6. CDR3 sequence: CASSVDSGSWPYEQYF. CDR3 nucleotide sequence: TGTGCCAGCAGCGTAGATAGCGGGAGCTGGCCCTACGAGCAGTACTTC.

The rearrangement uses TRBV10-3 and TRBJ2-1, with D maybe TRBD1 (5 bases). The CDR3 is 14 residues long. CDR1 is ENHRY and CDR2 is SYGVKD in the germline V gene. V was cut by 11 bases and J by 3 bases, with 17 bases left in between. In DNA form, the CDR3 reads TGTGCCGTCGGCGGCGTAGACAGCTACAATGAGCAGTTCTTC. It is translated as CAVGGVDSYNEQFF.

This clone is classed as medium-sized. In the same sample, other DNA sequences code for this CDR3. As DNA, the CDR3 is TGTGCCAGCAGCTTAGACCGCGGCACTGAAGCTTTCTTT. It encodes CASSLDRGTEAFF. V gene TRBV7-9 combines with J gene TRBJ1-1, with D uncertain. Germline V gene lookup returns CDR1 SEHNR and CDR2 FQNEAQ (reference sequence). Trimming left V 1 base short and J 4 bases short, with 7 bases between. The CDR3 covers 13 residues.

This clone showed up just once. The chain couples TRBV6-5 to TRBJ2-6; no clear D. The V gene's germline CDR1 is MNHEY and CDR2 SVGAGI. V was pared by 2 bases and J by 1 base, with 6 bases between. This CDR3 contains 15 residues. CDR3 in DNA: TGTGCCAGCAGTTACCAGCCTTCTGGGGCCAACGTCCTGACTTTC. Its translation is CASSYQPSGANVLTF.

This chain links TRBV4-1 with TRBJ1-5, with D maybe TRBD1 (6 bases). V lost 0 bases to trimming and J lost 6 bases, with 15 bases between them. CDR3 size: 16 residues. Germline V CDR1 and CDR2: MGHRA, YSYEKL. The CDR3 DNA is TGCGCCAGCAGCCAAGAGCCAAGGGGGGCCGCTCAGCCCCAGCATTTT. This gives the protein CASSQEPRGAAQPQHF.

This chain connects TRBV28 to TRBJ2-2; perhaps TRBD1 as D (5 bases). Trimming removed 5 bases from V and 7 bases from J, with 11 bases in between. The CDR3 is 13 residues long. Germline assignment: CDR1 MDHEN and CDR2 SYDVKM. The CDR3 loop is CASSESRVGELFF. CDR3 nucleotide sequence: TGTGCCAGCAGTGAATCCAGGGTCGGGGAGCTGTTTTTT. The full variable domain, rest sourced from reference TRBV28 and TRBJ2-2, is DVKVTQSSRYLVKRTGEKVFLECVQDMDHENMFWYRQDPGLGLRLIYFSYDVKMKEKGDIPEGYSVSREKKERFSLILESASTNQTSMYLCASSESRVGELFFGEGSRLTVL.

This chain joins TRBV5-6 and TRBJ1-1; D remains unclear. V was clipped by 0 bases and J by 7 bases, with 7 bases between them. Germline CDR1 SGHDT, CDR2 YYEEEE. This CDR3 is 12 amino acids long. The CDR3 DNA sequence: TGTGCCAGCAGCTTGGTTCCCGGTGAAGCTTTCTTT. It is translated as CASSLVPGEAFF.

This chain uses TRBV28 with TRBJ2-6; D possibly uses TRBD1 or TRBD2 (5 bases each). This CDR3 has 16 residues. From germline, CDR1 is MDHEN and CDR2 SYDVKM. Trimming pared 8 bases from V and 1 base from J, leaving 15 bases between. The CDR3 DNA reads as TGTGCCAGCCTAACCTGGGGGTCATCTGGGGCCAACGTCCTGACTTTC. As protein: CASLTWGSSGANVLTF.

This clone was picked up a small number of times. This chain joins TRBV5-1 and TRBJ2-4; D is uncertain. The germline V and J ends were trimmed by 0 bases and 2 bases, with 12 bases remaining between them. This CDR3 has 16 amino acids. Germline V CDR1 and CDR2: SGHRS, YFSETQ. The CDR3 bases are TGCGCCAGCAGCTTGGGATTGGGTGGAACCAAAAACATTCAGTACTTC. Translation gives CASSLGLGGTKNIQYF. The full variable domain, completed using reference TRBV5-1 and TRBJ2-4, is KAGVTQTPRYLIKTRGQQVTLSCSPISGHRSVSWYQQTPGQGLQFLFEYFSETQRNKGNFPGRFSGRQFSNSRSEMNVSTLELGDSALYLCASSLGLGGTKNIQYFGAGTRLSVL.

This rearrangement joins TRBV6-4 to TRBJ2-1; possibly TRBD2 for D (6 bases). Per germline, CDR1 MRHNA and CDR2 SNTAGT. Trimming shortened V by 3 bases and J by 6 bases, and 12 bases separated the two germline ends. This CDR3 region has 14 residues. CDR3: CASSEGASVNEQFF. The DNA of the CDR3 is TGTGCCAGCAGTGAGGGAGCTAGCGTCAATGAGCAGTTCTTC.

This rearrangement joins TRBV5-4 to TRBJ1-2, with D perhaps TRBD1 (5 bases). The germline V gene encodes CDR1 SGHNT and CDR2 YYREEE (reference sequence). V shed 3 bases and J shed 4 bases, with 16 bases lying between them. There are 15 residues in the CDR3. CDR3 region: CASSSPTTVRYGYTF. The CDR3 DNA follows: TGTGCCAGCAGCTCCCCAACGACAGTGCGCTATGGCTACACCTTC.

This chain links TRBV28 with TRBJ1-4; D is unresolved. The ends were cut back, 2 bases at V and 0 bases at J, with 4 bases in the middle. The germline V gene has CDR1 MDHEN and CDR2 SYDVKM. This CDR3 has 14 amino acids. CDR3: CASSLRATNEKLFF. The CDR3 bases are TGTGCCAGCAGTTTAAGGGCAACTAATGAAAAACTGTTTTTT.

The chain couples TRBV7-2 to TRBJ2-5; no definite D call. Germline CDR1 SGHTA, CDR2 FQGNSA. Trimming shortened V by 1 base and J by 5 bases, and 5 bases separated the two germline ends. CDR3 length equals 12 residues. The CDR3 region has the DNA TGTGCCAGCAGCTTAGATACGGAGACCCAGTACTTC. The encoded protein is CASSLDTETQYF.

The CDR3 DNA is TGTGCCAGCAGTTACGGGCCGGATCCATCCTACGAGCAGTACTTC. Its protein product is CASSYGPDPSYEQYF. The V and J genes are TRBV6-6 and TRBJ2-7, with D unresolved. CDR3 size: 15 residues. Between the trimmed V and J ends, which lost 2 bases and 1 base, there was a span of 12 bases. Per the germline V gene, CDR1 is MNHNY and CDR2 is SVGAGI (reference sequence).

DNA for the CDR3: TGCGCCAGCAGCCAAGCGGCTAGCGGGAGCTACGAGCAGTACTTC. This codes for CASSQAASGSYEQYF. The rearrangement links TRBV4-1 to TRBJ2-7; 10 nucleotides match TRBD2. Per the germline V gene, CDR1 is MGHRA and CDR2 is YSYEKL. The V and J ends lost 1 base and 3 bases, in that order; junction bases with no gene match: 3. The CDR3 consists of 15 residues.

This clone showed up just a few times. This chain links TRBV6-6 with TRBJ2-3; 9 nucleotides match TRBD1. CDR3 length: 15 residues. The V and J ends lost 6 bases and 3 bases, in that order; junction bases with no gene match: 7. CDR1 and CDR2 from the germline V gene are MNHNY and SVGAGI (reference sequence). DNA of the CDR3: TGTGCCAGCAGCCACGGGACAGGGCTGACAGATACGCAGTATTTT. It encodes CASSHGTGLTDTQYF.

The V gene is TRBV5-4, the J gene TRBJ2-7; no clear D. V lost 4 bases to trimming and J lost 3 bases, with 20 bases between them. The CDR3 contains 16 residues. Germline values: CDR1 SGHNT, CDR2 YYREEE (reference sequence). This CDR3 reads CASSLGTPGQFYEQYF. As DNA, the CDR3 is TGTGCCAGCAGCCTTGGAACCCCGGGTCAATTCTACGAGCAGTACTTC.

The gene calls are TRBV27 and TRBJ2-2; 8 nucleotides align to TRBD1. CDR1 MNHEY and CDR2 SMNVEV come from the germline V gene (reference sequence). The V segment lost 1 base and the J segment 1 base; nucleotides outside the gene matches: 2. The CDR3 is 16 residues long. CDR3 region: CASSLFGQGNTGELFF. The CDR3 DNA reads as TGTGCCAGCAGTTTATTTGGACAGGGGAACACCGGGGAGCTGTTTTTT.

This clone was observed a few times. V usage is TRBV6-4 and J usage is TRBJ2-2; the match to TRBD2 covers 9 bases. From germline, CDR1 is MRHNA and CDR2 SNTAGT. The CDR3 loop spans 16 amino acids. Germline trimming cut 8 bases from V and 0 bases from J; bases unmatched to any gene: 7. CDR3 loop: CASSLLAGANTGELFF. In DNA form, the CDR3 reads TGTGCCAGCTCCCTACTAGCGGGCGCGAACACCGGGGAGCTGTTTTTT.

The rearrangement uses TRBV5-6 and TRBJ2-7; 7 positions agree with TRBD1. Germline V gene lookup returns CDR1 SGHDT and CDR2 YYEEEE. V lost 0 bases, J lost 2 bases, and 8 bases stayed unmatched. The CDR3 has 16 residues. As DNA, the CDR3 is TGTGCCAGCAGCTTGGCCGGAAGGACAGGAGCCTACGAGCAGTACTTC. Protein sequence: CASSLAGRTGAYEQYF.

The chain is built from TRBV19 and TRBJ2-4; TRBD1 is a possible D gene (5 bases). The CDR3 has 16 residues. Deletions cut 4 bases from V and 0 bases from J, with 13 bases between. The V gene's germline CDR1 is LNHDA and CDR2 SQIVND (reference sequence). The CDR3 coding sequence is TGTGCCAGTAGTACTCGACAGCCAATAGCCAAAAACATTCAGTACTTC. This codes for CASSTRQPIAKNIQYF.

There are a few counts of this clone. The chain is built from TRBV6-1 and TRBJ2-2; TRBD2 might be the D (5 bases). V was pared by 6 bases and J by 5 bases, with 10 bases between. The CDR3 is 13 residues long. Germline CDR1 is MNHNS and CDR2 is SASEGT. Here the CDR3 reads CASRTGETGELFF. CDR3 in DNA: TGTGCCAGCAGAACCGGGGAGACCGGGGAGCTGTTTTTT.

The genes are TRBV4-3 and TRBJ2-7, with a possible D match to TRBD2 (7 bases). The germline V gene encodes CDR1 LGHNA and CDR2 YSLEER. The length of the CDR3 is 16 residues. V was trimmed by 0 bases and J by 4 bases, leaving 16 bases between them. The CDR3 DNA sequence: TGCGCCAGCAGCCAAGAGAGGGGAGGGGGAGGGTACGAGCAGTACTTC. Its protein product is CASSQERGGGGYEQYF.